This T cell receptor beta chain was sequenced in a study of T cell responses to AZD1222 COVID-19 vaccine. Analysis merged second doses at about 4 or about 12 weeks. To note about this clone: What it binds is unknown.

Clones were read by immunoSEQ multiplex PCR, and TCRdb kept only the in-frame ones, dropping some. In the table there are approximately 120,000 clones, 89% of which are singletons. Trimming cost V 5 bases and J 6 bases, with 20 bases left between them. Germline V CDR1 and CDR2: MNHEY, SVGAGI. CDR3 size: 15 residues. Broader study findings: Dominant CD4 TCR responses targeted spike regions 160-218 and 743-854. The donor group comprised mostly white British people and more females; the analysis possibly underestimated clonal diversity.

Sample: peripheral blood, taken 28 days after the second AZD1222 dose. The TCR sequence derives from an adult who received the AZD1222 COVID-19 vaccine. J is TRBJ2-7 and V is TRBV6-5; either TRBD1 or TRBD2 may fit D (5 bases each). CDR3 loop: CASSQTGTLRSEQYF. The CDR3 DNA reads as TGTGCCAGCAGTCAAACCGGGACCCTCAGGTCCGAGCAGTACTTC.